This T cell receptor beta chain appears in the sequencing data of a study of Ad26.COV2.S vaccination and SARS-CoV-2 variants. The V and J ends lost 6 bases and 1 base respectively, with 12 bases between them. CDR1 is KGHSH and CDR2 is LQKENI in the germline V gene. CDR3 size: 15 residues. Overall study results and limits: Spike-specific CD8+ and CD4+ T cell responses reportedly showed substantial breadth after vaccination. Across vaccine and placebo recipients, the breadth of non-spike TCRs was similar. Using TCR breadth and depth analyses may have led to underestimated total T cell responses.

Assay used: immunoSEQ multiplex PCR; TCRdb lists only in-frame clones, some missing. In the table there are 360,000 or so clones, roughly 87% of which are singletons. This clone was detected once. The antigen remains unidentified. This sample's treatment: around 19 received Ad26.COV2.S at low or high dose, single or two shots; about five received placebo; per-sample allocation not given. Sampling was performed 63 days after the first vaccine or placebo injection. The vaccine delivered Wuhan-strain SARS-CoV-2 spike through an Ad26 vector. This receptor was identified in a person between 18 and 65 years old who received the Ad26.COV2.S COVID-19 vaccine or a placebo. The input for sequencing was peripheral blood, taken in a trial of Ad26.COV2.S vaccine versus placebo. This chain uses TRBV18 with TRBJ2-2, with D possibly being TRBD1 (5 bases). In DNA, the CDR3 is TGTGCCAGCTCCCTCAACAGGCGGAACACCGGGGAGCTGTTTTTT. Translating it yields CASSLNRRNTGELFF. Filled out from reference TRBV18 and TRBJ2-2, the complete variable domain reads NAGVMQNPRHLVRRRGQEARLRCSPMKGHSHVYWYRQLPEEGLKFMVYLQKENIIDESGMPKERFSAEFPKEGPSILRIQQVVRGDSAAYFCASSLNRRNTGELFFGEGSRLTVL.